The 21 T cell receptor beta chains presented below share a single source sample, sequenced in a study of post-analysis software for immune sequencing data. The study, taken as a whole, reports: Controls showed lower frequencies than patients for five TRBV segments, and TRBV5-6, TRBV5-1 and TRBV20-1 were among these.

Unique molecular identifiers had been added to the TCR beta cDNA libraries. TCRdb re-called the PCR reads through MiXCR, storing one row per CDR3 protein. This table holds approximately 690,000 distinct CDR3 sequences, approximately 60% found once. For these receptors, no antigen is known. The specimen was blood. The source is a girl aged 2-9 years with multiple sclerosis.

J is TRBJ2-1 and V is TRBV20-1; D may be TRBD2 (5 bases). V was trimmed by 5 bases and J by 6 bases, leaving 20 bases between them. Germline-derived CDR1 and CDR2 are DFQATT and SNEGSKA (reference sequence). The CDR3 sequence is 15 residues long. This CDR3 is CSAPWGSATSNEQFF. DNA for the CDR3: TGCAGTGCTCCATGGGGTAGCGCCACATCCAATGAGCAGTTCTTC.

V usage is TRBV20-1 and J usage is TRBJ1-2, with 8 bases identical to TRBD1. From germline, CDR1 is DFQATT and CDR2 SNEGSKA (reference sequence). CDR3 length: 16 amino acids. V lost 1 base, J lost 0 bases, and 7 bases stayed unmatched. The CDR3 region is CSARATGDSANYGYTF. In nucleotides, the CDR3 is TGCAGTGCTAGAGCGACAGGGGACTCAGCTAACTATGGCTACACCTTC.

In this sample, this clonotype turned up once. The chain couples TRBV9 to TRBJ2-5; D ambiguous. Germline V lookup: CDR1 SGDLS, CDR2 YYNGEE. Trimming removed 0 bases from V and 4 bases from J, with 10 bases in between. CDR3 size: 14 residues. The CDR3 here is CASSVAMEAETQYF. In DNA, the CDR3 is TGTGCCAGCAGCGTAGCGATGGAAGCAGAGACCCAGTACTTC.

As DNA, the CDR3 is TGTGCCAGCAGTCAACTCCGGGACAGCAGCACAGATACGCAGTATTTT. Amino acid sequence: CASSQLRDSSTDTQYF. The chain has TRBV6-5 and TRBJ2-3; TRBD1 matches at 7 bases. The CDR3 loop spans 16 amino acids. V lost 5 bases to trimming and J lost 0 bases; unmatched junction nucleotides: 8. CDR1 is MNHEY, CDR2 SVGAGI, per germline.

The count of this clonotype is one. J is TRBJ2-1 and V is TRBV20-1, with a possible D match to TRBD1 (5 bases). The CDR3 spans 13 residues. V was trimmed by 3 bases and J by 4 bases, leaving 10 bases between them. The germline V gene encodes CDR1 DFQATT and CDR2 SNEGSKA (reference sequence). The CDR3 bases are TGCAGTGCTAGGGGAAAGGGGTACAATGAGCAGTTCTTC. Amino acid sequence: CSARGKGYNEQFF.

There are a few counts of this clonotype. The genes are TRBV20-1 and TRBJ1-4; a weak D match, TRBD1 (6 bases). CDR3 length equals 13 residues. The V end lost 5 bases, the J end lost 4 bases, and 11 bases lay between the germline ends. Per the germline V gene, CDR1 is DFQATT and CDR2 is SNEGSKA (reference sequence). CDR3 sequence reads: CSALTGYNEKLFF. The CDR3 region has the DNA TGCAGTGCTTTGACAGGCTATAATGAAAAACTGTTTTTT.

The gene calls are TRBV5-1 and TRBJ2-7; 11 nucleotides line up with TRBD2. The V and J ends lost 0 bases and 0 bases, in that order; junction bases with no gene match: 8. The CDR3 length is 18 residues. Per the germline V gene, CDR1 is SGHRS and CDR2 is YFSETQ. The CDR3 nucleotides are TGCGCCAGCAGCTTGGAGCCTAGCGGGAGGCCAGGCTCCTACGAGCAGTACTTC. Translation gives CASSLEPSGRPGSYEQYF. Variable domain in full (rest from reference TRBV5-1 and TRBJ2-7): KAGVTQTPRYLIKTRGQQVTLSCSPISGHRSVSWYQQTPGQGLQFLFEYFSETQRNKGNFPGRFSGRQFSNSRSEMNVSTLELGDSALYLCASSLEPSGRPGSYEQYFGPGTRLTVT.

This clonotype was observed a handful of times. V gene TRBV6-2 or TRBV6-3 combines with J gene TRBJ2-7; TRBD2 agrees at 13 bases. Germline values: CDR1 MNHEY, CDR2 SVGEGT. The length of the CDR3 is 15 residues. Trimming removed 10 bases from V and 7 bases from J; junction bases left unmatched: 13. Written as DNA, the CDR3 is TGTGCCATCGGCCCGGGACTAGCGGGGATTCAGGAGCAGTACTTC. Translated: CAIGPGLAGIQEQYF.

The rearrangement links TRBV29-1 to TRBJ2-7; perhaps TRBD2 as D (6 bases). The CDR3 runs to 15 residues. Germline assignment: CDR1 SQVTM and CDR2 ANQGSEA. Trimming removed 4 bases from V and 2 bases from J, with 18 bases in between. Here the CDR3 reads CSVGGPAGSPYEQYF. CDR3 DNA: TGCAGCGTTGGTGGGCCCGCGGGATCCCCCTACGAGCAGTACTTC.

The sample holds one count of this clonotype. The rearrangement links TRBV7-9 to TRBJ2-5; D possibly corresponds to TRBD1 (7 bases). The V and J ends lost 5 bases and 11 bases respectively, with 27 bases between them. Germline-derived CDR1 and CDR2 are SEHNR and FQNEAQ (reference sequence). CDR3 length: 16 residues. CDR3 DNA sequence: TGTGCCAGCAGCCCCCTCGGCAGGGGGGCACACAATGAGCAGTACTTC. Its translation: CASSPLGRGAHNEQYF.

This chain connects TRBV12-3 or TRBV12-4 to TRBJ1-1; 7 bases match TRBD1. The CDR3 spans 14 residues. The ends lost 3 bases at V and 3 bases at J; junction bases unmatched: 4. The CDR3 loop reads CASSFSRGYTEAFF. The CDR3 coding sequence is TGTGCCAGCAGTTTCAGCAGGGGGTACACTGAAGCTTTCTTT.

CDR3 DNA sequence: TGTGCCAGCAGTTACTCGACAGCTTTATACGAGCAGTACTTC. Its protein is CASSYSTALYEQYF. This sequence joins TRBV6-5 and TRBJ2-7; a possible D gene is TRBD1 (5 bases). Germline CDR1 MNHEY, CDR2 SVGAGI. Trimming pared 0 bases from V and 4 bases from J, leaving 10 bases between. There are 14 residues in the CDR3.

In this sample, this clonotype turned up a few times. This rearrangement joins TRBV10-3 to TRBJ2-1; D ambiguous. The CDR3 is 13 amino acids. V was shortened by 6 bases and J by 6 bases, with 12 bases between the two germline ends. Looked up from germline, CDR1 is ENHRY and CDR2 is SYGVKD. The CDR3: CAIRAFEANEQFF. In DNA, the CDR3 is TGTGCCATCAGGGCTTTCGAGGCCAATGAGCAGTTCTTC.

The chain has TRBV20-1 and TRBJ1-1; 7 bases fit TRBD1. CDR3 length: 13 amino acids. CDR1 is DFQATT, CDR2 SNEGSKA, per germline (reference sequence). Germline trimming cut 6 bases from V and 3 bases from J; bases unmatched to any gene: 7. In nucleotides, the CDR3 is TGCAGTGCCCCGGACAGGTGGTACACTGAAGCTTTCTTT. Translating gives CSAPDRWYTEAFF.

This clonotype was seen a few times. This chain joins TRBV29-1 and TRBJ2-7, with 7 nucleotides matching TRBD2. V was clipped by 6 bases and J by 0 bases; unmatched bases: 5. Germline V gives CDR1 SQVTM, CDR2 ANQGSEA. The CDR3 is 13 residues long. The CDR3 spells CSVPGLSSYEQYF. The CDR3 region has the DNA TGCAGCGTGCCGGGACTAAGCTCCTACGAGCAGTACTTC.

The V call is TRBV20-1, the J call TRBJ1-2; perhaps TRBD1 as D (5 bases). The V gene's germline CDR1 is DFQATT and CDR2 SNEGSKA (reference sequence). Trimming removed 4 bases from V and 6 bases from J, with 12 bases in between. The CDR3 covers 12 residues. In nucleotides, the CDR3 is TGCAGTGCTAAGAGGGTGGGGGATGGCTACACCTTC. Translation: CSAKRVGDGYTF.

This clonotype was observed a handful of times. The chain employs TRBV10-3 and TRBJ2-5, with D unresolved. CDR1 and CDR2 from the germline V gene are ENHRY and SYGVKD. V lost 4 bases and J lost 0, with 6 bases in between. CDR3 length equals 13 residues. CDR3 protein: CAISGSDQETQYF. In nucleotides, the CDR3 is TGTGCCATCAGTGGGAGCGACCAAGAGACCCAGTACTTC.

The CDR3 DNA is TGTGCCAGCAGTCGCCGGCTCGGGCTTGGGATCTACGAGCAGTACTTC. It codes for CASSRRLGLGIYEQYF. The V gene is TRBV6-5, the J gene TRBJ2-7; D is uncertain. Trimming took off 5 bases at V and 3 bases at J, with 20 bases between the two ends. The CDR3 spans 16 residues. Germline values: CDR1 MNHEY, CDR2 SVGAGI.

The chain combines TRBV6-5 with TRBJ2-5; 16 nucleotides match TRBD2. Germline V gives CDR1 MNHEY, CDR2 SVGAGI. V gave up 4 bases and J gave up 6 bases; unmatched junction bases: 11. The CDR3 has 18 amino acids. Here the CDR3 reads CASSFRGTSGRAVKTQYF. The CDR3, as DNA: TGTGCCAGCAGTTTCCGTGGGACTAGCGGGAGGGCCGTAAAGACCCAGTACTTC.

The DNA of the CDR3 is TGTGCCAGCAGTGGGACTAGCGCGACCTCCTACGAGCAGTACTTC. Translation: CASSGTSATSYEQYF. The V and J genes are TRBV12-3 or TRBV12-4 and TRBJ2-7; 10 nucleotides match TRBD2. With 5 bases clipped from V and 0 bases from J, the junction kept 4 bases outside the gene matches. The CDR3 loop spans 15 amino acids.

The V and J genes are TRBV5-1 and TRBJ2-3, with 10 bases aligning to TRBD1. Germline V gene sequence: CDR1 SGHRS, CDR2 YFSETQ. The CDR3 is made up of 16 amino acids. The ends lost 0 bases at V and 4 bases at J; junction bases unmatched: 5. The CDR3 here is CASSLGGTGASDTQYF. The DNA for the CDR3 is TGCGCCAGCAGCTTGGGTGGGACAGGGGCGTCAGATACGCAGTATTTT.